This T cell receptor beta chain came from a study of blood T cells in healthy people across ages. A few counts support this clonotype. A second PCR, run for about 6 to 11 cycles, used a sample-barcoded 5' primer plus a J-beta primer mix. One entry per CDR3 protein, called by TCRdb with MiXCR from the 5' RACE reads. This sample has 1.5 million to 2 million distinct CDR3 sequences, with approximately 30% found just once. The CDR3 totals 14 residues. Trimming removed 4 bases at V and 2 bases at J, with 12 bases between. This sequence was found in a woman aged 25 to 39 in good health. V usage is TRBV12-3 or TRBV12-4 and J usage is TRBJ2-7, with TRBD2 as a possible D gene (5 bases). The sequencing sample was made of blood. This CDR3 is CASSSAAGAYEQYF. CDR3 DNA sequence: TGTGCCAGCAGTTCGGCAGCCGGGGCCTACGAGCAGTACTTC.